These 17 T cell receptor beta chains were sequenced from one sample in a study of radiation and T cells in renal cell carcinoma. Profiling relied on immunoSEQ multiplex PCR, and the TCRdb table lists in-frame clones only, not all of them. Of 140,000 or so clones in the sample, about 88% were seen once. Time point meaning: baseline pretreatment blood. The treatment: 15 Gy SBRT to primary tumor, nephrectomy 4 weeks later. This specimen was blood, taken from a patient whose treatment included radiotherapy and nephrectomy. The receptors derive from a woman in her fifties or sixties with renal cell carcinoma.

The rearrangement joins TRBV11-1 to TRBJ2-1, with 11 positions matching TRBD2. V gave up 4 bases and J gave up 4 bases; unmatched junction bases: 9. The CDR3 runs 17 residues. The germline gives CDR1 SGHAT, CDR2 FQDESV (reference sequence). The CDR3: CASSSMTSGDPYNEQFF. In DNA, the CDR3 is TGTGCCAGCAGCTCAATGACTAGCGGGGACCCATACAATGAGCAGTTCTTC.

The chain couples TRBV5-1 to TRBJ2-2, with D perhaps matching TRBD1 or TRBD2 (6 bases each). CDR3 length equals 15 residues. Germline-derived CDR1 and CDR2 are SGHRS and YFSETQ. Between the trimmed V and J ends, which lost 0 bases and 6 bases, there was a span of 12 bases. The CDR3 DNA reads TGCGCCAGCAGCTTGGAGGGGGGCGCGCCCGGGGAGCTGTTTTTT. Residues: CASSLEGGAPGELFF. The whole variable domain, remainder taken from reference TRBV5-1 and TRBJ2-2, is KAGVTQTPRYLIKTRGQQVTLSCSPISGHRSVSWYQQTPGQGLQFLFEYFSETQRNKGNFPGRFSGRQFSNSRSEMNVSTLELGDSALYLCASSLEGGAPGELFFGEGSRLTVL.

This clone was picked up a small number of times. The chain links TRBV27 to TRBJ1-5; D is possibly TRBD1 (6 bases). The germline gives CDR1 MNHEY, CDR2 SMNVEV (reference sequence). The CDR3 is 14 residues long. V was cut by 5 bases and J by 3 bases, with 11 bases left in between. The CDR3, as DNA: TGTGCCAGCAGTCCCGGACAGATCAATCAGCCCCAGCATTTT. Translating it yields CASSPGQINQPQHF.

The chain links TRBV5-1 to TRBJ2-1; TRBD1 matches 10 bases. J lost 3 bases, V lost 6 bases, and 6 bases had no gene match. The V gene's germline CDR1 is SGHRS and CDR2 YFSETQ. This CDR3 contains 15 residues. CDR3 sequence (DNA): TGCGCCAGCACCTTTAGGACAGGGGGCTACAATGAGCAGTTCTTC. Translating it yields CASTFRTGGYNEQFF.

The rearrangement links TRBV19 to TRBJ2-1; 7 bases align to TRBD1. CDR1 is LNHDA and CDR2 is SQIVND in the germline V gene (reference sequence). The ends lost 7 bases at V and 3 bases at J; junction bases unmatched: 12. This CDR3 is 16 amino acids long. CDR3: CASTLGSDRVYNEQFF. For the CDR3, the DNA is TGTGCCAGTACCTTGGGGTCCGACAGGGTCTACAATGAGCAGTTCTTC.

This chain joins TRBV5-6 and TRBJ1-4; perhaps TRBD1 as D (5 bases). Germline values: CDR1 SGHDT, CDR2 YYEEEE. CDR3 length: 14 residues. Trimming took 4 bases from V and 4 from J, leaving 11 bases between them. This CDR3 is CASSPWGGNEKLFF. Written as DNA, the CDR3 is TGTGCCAGCAGCCCCTGGGGGGGTAATGAAAAACTGTTTTTT.

The J gene is TRBJ1-3, the V gene TRBV19; D ambiguous. The CDR3 extends over 14 amino acids. V shed 3 bases and J shed 0 bases, with 6 bases lying between them. Germline V gives CDR1 LNHDA, CDR2 SQIVND (reference sequence). The CDR3 reads CASSIMLSGNTIYF. DNA of the CDR3: TGTGCCAGTAGTATCATGCTCTCTGGAAACACCATATATTTT.

The chain uses TRBV5-4 and TRBJ1-1; a possible D gene is TRBD1 (5 bases). The germline CDR1 and CDR2 sequences are SGHNT and YYREEE (reference sequence). Between the trimmed V and J ends, which lost 1 base and 2 bases, there was a span of 6 bases. This CDR3 is built from 13 residues. In DNA, the CDR3 is TGTGCCAGCAGCTTGAGGGGAAACACTGAAGCTTTCTTT. Translation gives CASSLRGNTEAFF.

This clone was detected a few times. V gene TRBV27 combines with J gene TRBJ2-7; D possibly corresponds to TRBD2 (7 bases). Germline lookup yields CDR1 MNHEY and CDR2 SMNVEV (reference sequence). V lost 6 bases, J lost 6 bases, and 18 bases lay in between. This CDR3 is 14 amino acids long. The CDR3 region has the DNA TGTGCCAGCAGCCCCTTTGGGGGGGCGGTCGAGCAGTACTTC. Protein sequence: CASSPFGGAVEQYF.

J is TRBJ1-1 and V is TRBV6-5; perhaps TRBD1 as D (5 bases). This CDR3 is built from 14 residues. Germline V gene data show CDR1 as MNHEY and CDR2 as SVGAGI. V was cut by 6 bases and J by 0 bases, with 11 bases left in between. CDR3 coding DNA: TGTGCCAGCAGCCAAGGGGTAATGAACACTGAAGCTTTCTTT. It translates to CASSQGVMNTEAFF.

Only a few counts were recorded for this clone. The chain combines TRBV2 with TRBJ1-2, with D unresolved. This CDR3 has 12 amino acids. CDR1 is SNHLY, CDR2 FYNNEI, per germline. Trimming took 1 base from V and 8 from J, leaving 8 bases between them. The CDR3 reads CASSEGRWGYTF. The CDR3 DNA reads as TGTGCCAGCAGTGAAGGAAGGTGGGGCTACACCTTC.

V and J are TRBV5-6 and TRBJ2-5, with a possible D match to TRBD2 (6 bases). Germline CDR1 and CDR2: SGHDT and YYEEEE. The CDR3 is made up of 15 amino acids. V lost 5 bases and J 5 bases, leaving 19 bases between the germline ends. CDR3 coding DNA: TGTGCCAGCAGTTCCCTACCGGGGAGGAGGGAGACCCAGTACTTC. As protein: CASSSLPGRRETQYF.

CDR3 DNA sequence: TGTGCCACCCAACAGGCCCTCTATGGCTACACCTTC. It yields the protein CATQQALYGYTF. V gene TRBV19 combines with J gene TRBJ1-2; TRBD1 is a possible D gene (5 bases). The CDR3 length is 12 residues. CDR1 is LNHDA and CDR2 is SQIVND in the germline V gene (reference sequence). Between the trimmed V and J ends, which lost 10 bases and 4 bases, there was a span of 13 bases.

In its sample, this clone was seen once. This chain links TRBV28 with TRBJ2-6; 10 bases map to TRBD1. Germline CDR1 and CDR2: MDHEN and SYDVKM. The CDR3 has 16 residues. The junction had 5 bases not matched to a gene; V was cut back by 7 bases and J by 2 bases. The CDR3 sequence is CASTTGGLAGANVLTF. The CDR3 DNA reads as TGTGCCAGCACGACAGGGGGCCTTGCTGGGGCCAACGTCCTGACTTTC.

The chain is built from TRBV6-9 and TRBJ1-5; D is unresolved. In germline, CDR1 is MNHGY, CDR2 SVAAGI. The V gene lost 4 bases and the J gene lost 4 bases, with 20 bases spanning the gap. This CDR3 comprises 17 residues. DNA for the CDR3: TGTGCCAGCAGTTTAGCCTTGTCCCCTTGGCGGAATCAGCCCCAGCATTTT. This sequence encodes CASSLALSPWRNQPQHF.

This chain links TRBV25-1 with TRBJ1-6; D perhaps matches TRBD1 (5 bases). Germline V lookup: CDR1 MGHDK, CDR2 SYGVNS. This CDR3 comprises 15 residues. The V gene lost 0 bases and the J gene lost 7 bases, with 10 bases spanning the gap. CDR3 in amino acids: CASSEYPGSNSPLHF. CDR3 nucleotides: TGTGCCAGCAGTGAATATCCAGGGTCAAATTCACCCCTCCACTTT. Variable domain in full (rest from reference TRBV25-1 and TRBJ1-6): EADIYQTPRYLVIGTGKKITLECSQTMGHDKMYWYQQDPGMELHLIHYSYGVNSTEKGDLSSESTVSRIRTEHFPLTLESARPSHTSQYLCASSEYPGSNSPLHFGNGTRLTVT.

The rearrangement joins TRBV4-1 to TRBJ2-1, with 14 bases matching TRBD2. The CDR3 has 20 residues. Trimming removed 4 bases from V and 0 bases from J; junction bases left unmatched: 11. The germline CDR1 and CDR2 sequences are MGHRA and YSYEKL. CDR3 nucleotides: TGCGCCAGCAGCCCCCTGACTAGCGGGGGGGCTACGGTCTCCTACAATGAGCAGTTCTTC. It translates to CASSPLTSGGATVSYNEQFF.